This passage covers 10 T cell receptor beta chains from one sample sequenced in a study of blood T cell repertoires in COVID-19. Using immunoSEQ multiplex PCR, the repertoire was profiled, and TCRdb retains in-frame clones only, with some absent. The table has some 180,000 clones, about 88% seen once; the top ten hold about a sixth. Sequencing input: peripheral blood. The receptor set was obtained from a man in his fifties with COVID-19, enrolled during active disease.

The V call is TRBV7-2, the J call TRBJ2-1; TRBD2 aligns across 8 bases. CDR3 size: 15 residues. Germline CDR1 is SGHTA and CDR2 is FQGNSA. V was clipped by 5 bases and J by 2 bases; unmatched bases: 5. The CDR3 is CASSPGGGTYNEQFF. The CDR3 DNA is TGTGCCAGCAGCCCGGGCGGGGGGACCTACAATGAGCAGTTCTTC.

This sequence joins TRBV2 and TRBJ1-5; 7 nucleotides match TRBD1. CDR3 length: 14 residues. Per germline, CDR1 SNHLY and CDR2 FYNNEI. Trimming at V came to 5 bases and at J to 4 bases, leaving 5 bases not matched to a gene. CDR3 in DNA: TGTGCCAGCAGTAGAGACAGGGTAAATCAGCCCCAGCATTTT. Translated: CASSRDRVNQPQHF.

The V call is TRBV28, the J call TRBJ2-4, with no clear D. The CDR3 has 13 residues. Germline V gene sequence: CDR1 MDHEN, CDR2 SYDVKM. V gave up 6 bases and J gave up 0 bases, with 6 bases separating them. In DNA, the CDR3 is TGTGCCAGCAGGGAGCTAGCCAAAAACATTCAGTACTTC. Translation: CASRELAKNIQYF.

The chain is built from TRBV29-1 and TRBJ2-5, with 7 nucleotides matching TRBD1. There are 17 residues in the CDR3. Germline V lookup: CDR1 SQVTM, CDR2 ANQGSEA. V trimming: 4 bases; J trimming: 2 bases; junction bases outside the gene matches: 16. CDR3 residues: CSVVGGRFPQLQETQYF. CDR3 nucleotide sequence: TGCAGCGTTGTAGGGGGCCGATTCCCGCAGCTTCAAGAGACCCAGTACTTC. The entire variable domain, with the rest obtained from reference TRBV29-1 and TRBJ2-5, is as follows: SAVISQKPSRDICQRGTSLTIQCQVDSQVTMMFWYRQQPGQSLTLIATANQGSEATYESGFVIDKFPISRPNLTFSTLTVSNMSPEDSSIYLCSVVGGRFPQLQETQYFGPGTRLLVL.

The rearrangement joins TRBV18 to TRBJ2-4, with TRBD2 matching over 8 bases. The CDR3 has 15 amino acids. The V segment lost 5 bases and the J segment 5 bases; nucleotides outside the gene matches: 8. Germline V gene sequence: CDR1 KGHSH, CDR2 LQKENI. CDR3 in DNA: TGTGCCAGCTCATTTTGGACTAGCACCGAAAACATTCAGTACTTC. It yields the protein CASSFWTSTENIQYF.

This clone was picked up a small number of times. The chain links TRBV6-6 to TRBJ1-4, with TRBD1 matching 7 bases. CDR3 size: 14 residues. CDR1 MNHNY and CDR2 SVGAGI come from the germline V gene (reference sequence). V shed 4 bases, J shed 8 bases, and the junction held 7 bases outside the gene matches. CDR3 coding DNA: TGTGCCAGCAGTTTCCCCCCAGGGGGAGAAAAACTGTTTTTT. Encoded protein: CASSFPPGGEKLFF.

The J gene is TRBJ2-7, the V gene TRBV6-5, with 7 bases identical to TRBD2. After removal of 0 bases from V and 3 bases from J, the junction contained 8 bases not matched to a gene. Germline V gene sequence: CDR1 MNHEY, CDR2 SVGAGI. The CDR3 runs to 16 residues. The CDR3 DNA is TGTGCCAGCAGTTACTCTAGTTTCTCGGGAGGCTACGAGCAGTACTTC. Translated: CASSYSSFSGGYEQYF.

This clone was detected only a few times. The chain uses TRBV29-1 and TRBJ2-7; 8 bases fit TRBD1. The CDR3 has 12 amino acids. Germline-derived CDR1 and CDR2 are SQVTM and ANQGSEA. The V segment lost 7 bases and the J segment 2 bases; nucleotides outside the gene matches: 4. The CDR3 DNA follows: TGCAGCGCGCGACAGGGGACCTACGAGCAGTACTTC. This codes for CSARQGTYEQYF.

This chain connects TRBV4-1 to TRBJ2-7; 9 nucleotides match TRBD1. This CDR3 region has 15 residues. Germline lookup yields CDR1 MGHRA and CDR2 YSYEKL. Trimming at V came to 0 bases and at J to 6 bases, leaving 6 bases not matched to a gene. DNA for the CDR3: TGCGCCAGCAGCCAAGAGGGGACAGGGTCTTCCGAGCAGTACTTC. Protein sequence: CASSQEGTGSSEQYF.

The chain links TRBV10-2 to TRBJ2-7; the D gene is possibly TRBD1 (5 bases). The CDR3 runs 14 residues. Trimming left V 2 bases short and J 5 bases short, with 13 bases between. Germline V CDR1 and CDR2: WSHSY, SAAADI. Here the CDR3 reads CASSEVGHSHEQYF. The CDR3 nucleotides read TGCGCCAGCAGTGAGGTAGGACATAGCCACGAGCAGTACTTC.